The 27 T cell receptor beta chains in this list originate from one sample, sequenced in a study of shared clonotypes between healthy human individuals. Sequenced by immunoSEQ multiplex PCR; TCRdb stores in-frame clones only, minus some. The sample consists of hundreds of thousands of clones, 95% to 98% of them appearing once. Naive CD8 cells lacked CD45RO, underwent positive selection for CCR7 and left out terminally differentiated effector memory CD45RA+ cells. The sequenced sample was naive CD8+ T cells sorted from blood. These receptors were collected from a man aged 30-40 years in good health.

In this sample, this clone turned up once. The V and J genes are TRBV6-4 and TRBJ1-2; D gene unclear. CDR3 size: 16 residues. Germline CDR1 is MRHNA and CDR2 is SNTAGT. V was shortened by 5 bases and J by 4 bases, with 20 bases between the two germline ends. CDR3 sequence reads: CASSPSPGGGIYGYTF. In DNA, the CDR3 is TGTGCCAGCAGTCCCTCCCCGGGAGGAGGTATCTATGGCTACACCTTC.

The table lists this clone with a count of one. The chain links TRBV27 to TRBJ1-5; a possible D gene is TRBD1 (6 bases). Trimming stripped 3 bases from V and 0 bases from J, with 15 bases between. The CDR3 loop spans 17 amino acids. Germline assignment: CDR1 MNHEY and CDR2 SMNVEV (reference sequence). DNA for the CDR3: TGTGCCAGCAGTTTTTCGGGGGGGCACTATAGCAATCAGCCCCAGCATTTT. Encoded protein: CASSFSGGHYSNQPQHF.

This rearrangement joins TRBV27 to TRBJ2-7; D may be TRBD1 (6 bases). The CDR3 covers 15 residues. Germline assignment: CDR1 MNHEY and CDR2 SMNVEV (reference sequence). V dropped 6 bases and J dropped 3 bases, with 18 bases sitting between them. Here the CDR3 reads CASRIRRDIDYEQYF. DNA of the CDR3: TGTGCCAGCAGGATCCGCCGGGACATAGACTACGAGCAGTACTTC.

V and J are TRBV29-1 and TRBJ2-7; D is uncertain. The CDR3 is made up of 12 amino acids. Germline V gene lookup returns CDR1 SQVTM and CDR2 ANQGSEA. V dropped 5 bases and J dropped 1 base, with 9 bases sitting between them. The CDR3 sequence: CSVLSESYEQYF. CDR3 in DNA: TGCAGCGTTTTGTCAGAGTCCTACGAGCAGTACTTC.

The chain recombines TRBV27 with TRBJ1-1, with D maybe TRBD1 (5 bases). Germline CDR1 is MNHEY and CDR2 is SMNVEV (reference sequence). V lost 2 bases to trimming and J lost 3 bases, with 7 bases between them. This CDR3 contains 13 residues. The CDR3 DNA sequence: TGTGCCAGCAGTTTAGGGGCTTACACTGAAGCTTTCTTT. Residues: CASSLGAYTEAFF.

On this clone itself: One junction end disagrees with the germline gene, perhaps due to a read error. DNA of the CDR3: TGTGCCAGCATGTACCGGGACTCCGAGCGGTTCTTC. It translates to CASMYRDSERFF. V is TRBV7-9 and J is TRBJ2-1, with D possibly TRBD2 on 6 matching bases. This CDR3 contains 12 residues. Per germline, CDR1 SEHNR and CDR2 FQNEAQ (reference sequence).

The V call is TRBV5-1, the J call TRBJ2-7, with D unclear. Germline values: CDR1 SGHRS, CDR2 YFSETQ. The CDR3 extends over 15 amino acids. V lost 0 bases and J 4 bases, leaving 14 bases between the germline ends. CDR3 nucleotide sequence: TGCGCCAGCAGCTTGGCGTGGGGTGATCGATACGAGCAGTACTTC. As protein: CASSLAWGDRYEQYF. The variable domain in full, completed from reference TRBV5-1 and TRBJ2-7, reads KAGVTQTPRYLIKTRGQQVTLSCSPISGHRSVSWYQQTPGQGLQFLFEYFSETQRNKGNFPGRFSGRQFSNSRSEMNVSTLELGDSALYLCASSLAWGDRYEQYFGPGTRLTVT.

This clone has just one count. V is TRBV7-9 and J is TRBJ2-3; 10 nucleotides agree with TRBD1. Germline lookup yields CDR1 SEHNR and CDR2 FQNEAQ (reference sequence). The CDR3 loop spans 14 amino acids. V dropped 8 bases and J dropped 6; count of bases not matched to a gene: 8. The CDR3 sequence is CASAVQGQGDTQYF. The DNA of the CDR3 is TGTGCCAGCGCAGTGCAGGGACAGGGGGATACGCAGTATTTT.

The rearrangement uses TRBV10-1 and TRBJ2-1, with 8 bases matching TRBD1. Per the germline V gene, CDR1 is WNHNN and CDR2 is SYGVQD (reference sequence). The V gene end was trimmed by 2 bases and the J gene end by 6 bases; junction bases not matched to a gene: 3. This CDR3 is built from 14 residues. CDR3 nucleotide sequence: TGCGCCAGCAGTGAGCCGGGACAGGTCAATGAGCAGTTCTTC. The encoded protein is CASSEPGQVNEQFF.

The gene calls are TRBV9 and TRBJ2-1; no reliable D call. The CDR3 runs to 15 residues. Germline CDR1 is SGDLS and CDR2 is YYNGEE. The V gene lost 0 bases and the J gene lost 0 bases, with 7 bases spanning the gap. In nucleotides, the CDR3 is TGTGCCAGCAGCGTAGAGGGCTACTCCTACAATGAGCAGTTCTTC. As protein: CASSVEGYSYNEQFF.

This sequence joins TRBV2 and TRBJ2-4; 10 bases agree with TRBD1. This CDR3 has 14 amino acids. The germline CDR1 and CDR2 sequences are SNHLY and FYNNEI. Losses at the gene ends were 3 bases for V and 6 bases for J; bases not matched to a gene: 2. CDR3 coding DNA: TGTGCCAGCAGTGAGGGACAGGGGTTAAACATTCAGTACTTC. It codes for CASSEGQGLNIQYF.

The V and J genes are TRBV7-3 and TRBJ2-4, with D tentatively TRBD2 (5 bases). The CDR3 contains 12 residues. The germline gives CDR1 SGHTA, CDR2 FQGTGA. Trimming shortened V by 5 bases and J by 8 bases, and 10 bases separated the two germline ends. The CDR3 nucleotides read TGTGCCAGCAGCCAACTCGGGGACATTCAGTACTTC. As protein: CASSQLGDIQYF.

The V and J genes are TRBV9 and TRBJ2-7; 7 nucleotides line up with TRBD1. V was clipped by 4 bases and J by 5 bases; unmatched bases: 6. This CDR3 spans 13 amino acids. Germline CDR1 SGDLS, CDR2 YYNGEE. This CDR3 reads CASSTRQGHEQYF. CDR3 DNA: TGTGCCAGCAGCACCCGACAGGGCCACGAGCAGTACTTC.

The rearrangement uses TRBV6-6 and TRBJ2-7; maybe TRBD1 (7 bases). CDR1 and CDR2 from the germline V gene are MNHNY and SVGAGI (reference sequence). The CDR3 has 15 residues. V dropped 0 bases and J dropped 13 bases, with 22 bases sitting between them. This chain's CDR3 is CASSYSRTGEAVGYF. DNA of the CDR3: TGTGCCAGCAGTTACTCGAGAACAGGGGAGGCTGTCGGCTACTTC.

The V and J genes are TRBV29-1 and TRBJ2-7; D is possibly TRBD2 (5 bases). Germline CDR1 reads SQVTM; CDR2 reads ANQGSEA. V lost 4 bases and J 4 bases, leaving 11 bases between the germline ends. The CDR3 loop spans 12 amino acids. The CDR3 nucleotides read TGCAGCGTTGTTAAAGGGAGATACGAGCAGTACTTC. Translation gives CSVVKGRYEQYF.

V is TRBV4-1 and J is TRBJ1-1; no firm D call. Germline V CDR1 and CDR2: MGHRA, YSYEKL. The CDR3 is 16 residues long. V gave up 0 bases and J gave up 0 bases, with 11 bases separating them. CDR3 region: CASSQDRSQLNTEAFF. The CDR3 DNA is TGCGCCAGCAGCCAAGACCGTTCACAACTGAACACTGAAGCTTTCTTT.

The CDR3 DNA reads as TGTGCCAGCAGTATTCCGGGAAATACGGCCTACGAGCAGTACTTC. Protein product: CASSIPGNTAYEQYF. The chain recombines TRBV6-1 with TRBJ2-7; D may be TRBD2 (5 bases). Trimming cost V 5 bases and J 2 bases, with 16 bases left between them. The CDR3 runs 15 residues. Germline V gives CDR1 MNHNS, CDR2 SASEGT.

The chain combines TRBV6-5 with TRBJ2-1; TRBD1 agrees at 8 bases. V gave up 2 bases and J gave up 7 bases; unmatched junction bases: 4. CDR1 and CDR2 from the germline V gene are MNHEY and SVGAGI. This CDR3 comprises 14 residues. CDR3 sequence: CASSYGGTGNEQFF. Written as DNA, the CDR3 is TGTGCCAGCAGTTACGGGGGGACAGGTAATGAGCAGTTCTTC.

The chain carries TRBV11-2 and TRBJ1-2, with 10 bases that match TRBD1. The germline CDR1 and CDR2 sequences are SGHAT and FQNNGV. The CDR3 extends over 16 amino acids. Trimming cost V 7 bases and J 0 bases; bases outside gene matches: 8. The DNA for the CDR3 is TGTGCCAGCAACGACAGGGGGCGAGGATCTAACTATGGCTACACCTTC. Translating gives CASNDRGRGSNYGYTF.

As concerns this clone: The sample contains more than one DNA sequence encoding this CDR3. The chain links TRBV5-1 to TRBJ2-7; TRBD2 matches at 8 bases. In germline, CDR1 is SGHRS, CDR2 YFSETQ. CDR3 length: 14 amino acids. The trim removed 1 base at V and 1 base at J, leaving 1 base unmatched. In nucleotides, the CDR3 is TGCGCCAGCAGCTTGACTAGCGGATCCTACGAGCAGTACTTC. Amino acid sequence: CASSLTSGSYEQYF.

The rearrangement links TRBV28 to TRBJ2-1; D uncertain. CDR1 and CDR2 from the germline V gene are MDHEN and SYDVKM. This CDR3 has 12 amino acids. Trimming cost V 4 bases and J 8 bases, with 9 bases left between them. CDR3 in amino acids: CASSYPPDEQFF. CDR3 coding DNA: TGTGCCAGCAGTTACCCCCCCGATGAGCAGTTCTTC. Supplemented by reference TRBV28 and TRBJ2-1, the full variable domain reads DVKVTQSSRYLVKRTGEKVFLECVQDMDHENMFWYRQDPGLGLRLIYFSYDVKMKEKGDIPEGYSVSREKKERFSLILESASTNQTSMYLCASSYPPDEQFFGPGTRLTVL.

The rearrangement joins TRBV5-5 to TRBJ2-7; 8 bases align to TRBD1. CDR1 is SGHKS, CDR2 YYEKEE, per germline (reference sequence). Trimming took 4 bases from V and 2 from J; bases not matched to a gene: 14. The CDR3 has 17 residues. CDR3 protein: CASSLVQSTGATYEQYF. The CDR3 DNA reads TGTGCCAGCAGCCTAGTACAATCGACAGGGGCTACCTACGAGCAGTACTTC. Combining the CDR3 with reference TRBV5-5 and TRBJ2-7 gives the whole variable domain DAGVTQSPTHLIKTRGQQVTLRCSPISGHKSVSWYQQVLGQGPQFIFQYYEKEERGRGNFPDRFSARQFPNYSSELNVNALLLGDSALYLCASSLVQSTGATYEQYFGPGTRLTVT.

The count of this clone is one. This chain uses TRBV29-1 with TRBJ2-7; TRBD1 matches at 9 bases. From germline, CDR1 is SQVTM and CDR2 ANQGSEA. This CDR3 has 15 amino acids. V shed 7 bases and J 0 bases; nucleotides not matched to a gene: 10. In DNA form, the CDR3 reads TGCAGCGCTCAAATACCGGGACAGGGCTCCTACGAGCAGTACTTC. Protein sequence: CSAQIPGQGSYEQYF.

V and J are TRBV6-5 and TRBJ2-7, with D perhaps matching TRBD1 (5 bases). The CDR3 extends over 14 amino acids. Germline loops: CDR1 MNHEY, CDR2 SVGAGI. The V end was cut by 5 bases, the J end by 4 bases, with 15 bases between. CDR3 DNA sequence: TGTGCCAGCAGTGGACACAGAGAGGCGTACGAGCAGTACTTC. Amino acids: CASSGHREAYEQYF.

The chain is built from TRBV28 and TRBJ2-7; D remains ambiguous. The CDR3 is made up of 11 amino acids. Deletions cut 7 bases from V and 6 bases from J, with 10 bases between. Per the germline V gene, CDR1 is MDHEN and CDR2 is SYDVKM. The CDR3 spells CASTRAAEQYF. Written as DNA, the CDR3 is TGTGCCAGCACCCGTGCAGCCGAGCAGTACTTC.

This chain links TRBV7-3 with TRBJ2-4; the D gene is possibly TRBD2 (5 bases). The germline gives CDR1 SGHTA, CDR2 FQGTGA. This CDR3 region has 13 residues. V was cut by 4 bases and J by 8 bases, with 12 bases left in between. The CDR3 region is CASSYGRTDIQYF. The CDR3 nucleotides are TGTGCCAGCAGCTATGGGAGAACGGACATTCAGTACTTC. Full variable domain (missing parts from reference TRBV7-3 and TRBJ2-4): GAGVSQTPSNKVTEKGKYVELRCDPISGHTALYWYRQSLGQGPEFLIYFQGTGAADDSGLPNDRFFAVRPEGSVSTLKIQRTERGDSAVYLCASSYGRTDIQYFGAGTRLSVL.

The count of this clone is one. V and J are TRBV30 and TRBJ1-2, with unresolved D. Trimming left V 0 bases short and J 1 base short, with 6 bases between. This CDR3 contains 13 residues. Germline-derived CDR1 and CDR2 are GTSNPN and SVGIG (reference sequence). The CDR3 sequence: CAWSVMGNYGYTF. Written as DNA, the CDR3 is TGTGCCTGGAGTGTAATGGGTAACTATGGCTACACCTTC. The variable domain in full, with the rest retrieved from reference TRBV30 and TRBJ1-2, is SQTIHQWPATLVQPVGSPLSLECTVEGTSNPNLYWYRQAAGRGLQLLFYSVGIGQISSEVPQNLSASRPQDRQFILSSKKLLLSDSGFYLCAWSVMGNYGYTFGSGTRLTVV.